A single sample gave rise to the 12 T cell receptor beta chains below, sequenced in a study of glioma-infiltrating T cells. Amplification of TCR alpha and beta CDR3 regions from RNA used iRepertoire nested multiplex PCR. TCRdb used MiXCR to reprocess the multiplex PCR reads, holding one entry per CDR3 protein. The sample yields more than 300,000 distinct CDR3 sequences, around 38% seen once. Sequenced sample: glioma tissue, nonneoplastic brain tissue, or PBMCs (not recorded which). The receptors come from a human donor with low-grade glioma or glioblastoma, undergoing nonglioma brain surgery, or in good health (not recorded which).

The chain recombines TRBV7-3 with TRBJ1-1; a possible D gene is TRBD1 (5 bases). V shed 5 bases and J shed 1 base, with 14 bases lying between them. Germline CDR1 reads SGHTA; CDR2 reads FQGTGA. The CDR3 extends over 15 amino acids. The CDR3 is CASSVTGTKNTEAFF. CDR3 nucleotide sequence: TGTGCCAGCAGCGTCACCGGGACGAAGAACACTGAAGCTTTCTTT.

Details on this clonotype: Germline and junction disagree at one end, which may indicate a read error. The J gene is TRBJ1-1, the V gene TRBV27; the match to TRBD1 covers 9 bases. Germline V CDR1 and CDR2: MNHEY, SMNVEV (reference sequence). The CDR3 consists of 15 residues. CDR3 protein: CASSSLGQGNTGAFF. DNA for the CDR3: TGTGCCAGCAGTTCCCTAGGACAGGGGAACACTGGAGCTTTCTTT.

The CDR3 bases are TGTGGATCGACTAGCGGGAGGCGAAATGAGCAGTTCTTC. This sequence encodes CGSTSGRRNEQFF. The chain employs TRBV7-2 and TRBJ2-1; 13 nucleotides agree with TRBD2. The CDR3 covers 13 residues. Germline V CDR1 and CDR2: SGHTA, FQGNSA.

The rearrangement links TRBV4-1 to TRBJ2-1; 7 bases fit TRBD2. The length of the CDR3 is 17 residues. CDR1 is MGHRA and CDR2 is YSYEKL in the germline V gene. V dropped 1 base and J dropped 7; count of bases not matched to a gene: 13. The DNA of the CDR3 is TGCGCCAGCAGCCAAGCCGGGGGGTTCGACGGAACTAATGAGCAGTTCTTC. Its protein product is CASSQAGGFDGTNEQFF.

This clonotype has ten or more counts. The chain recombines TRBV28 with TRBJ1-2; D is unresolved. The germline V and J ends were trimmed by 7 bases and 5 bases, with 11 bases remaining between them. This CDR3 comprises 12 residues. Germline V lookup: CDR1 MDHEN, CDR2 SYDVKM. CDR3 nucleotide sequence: TGTGCCAGCACCAATCCAGGATATGGCTACACCTTC. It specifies CASTNPGYGYTF.

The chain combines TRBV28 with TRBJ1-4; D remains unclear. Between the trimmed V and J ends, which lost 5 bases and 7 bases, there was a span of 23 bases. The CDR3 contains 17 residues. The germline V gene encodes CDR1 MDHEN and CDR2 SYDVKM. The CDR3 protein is CASSHAAPQRRREKLFF. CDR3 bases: TGTGCCAGCAGTCATGCGGCTCCCCAGCGAAGGCGTGAAAAACTGTTTTTT.

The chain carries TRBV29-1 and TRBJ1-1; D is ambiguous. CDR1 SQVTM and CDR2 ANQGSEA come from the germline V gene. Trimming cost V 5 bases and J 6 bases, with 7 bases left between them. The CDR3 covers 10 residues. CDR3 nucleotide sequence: TGCAGCGTTCCCCGGTCTGAAGCTTTCTTT. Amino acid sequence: CSVPRSEAFF.

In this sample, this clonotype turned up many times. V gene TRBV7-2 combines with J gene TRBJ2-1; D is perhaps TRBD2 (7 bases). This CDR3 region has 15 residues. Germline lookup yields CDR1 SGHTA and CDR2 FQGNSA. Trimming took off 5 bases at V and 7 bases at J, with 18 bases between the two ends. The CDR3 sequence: CASSQRGGRWNEQFF. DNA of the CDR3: TGTGCCAGCAGCCAAAGGGGGGGACGTTGGAATGAGCAGTTCTTC.

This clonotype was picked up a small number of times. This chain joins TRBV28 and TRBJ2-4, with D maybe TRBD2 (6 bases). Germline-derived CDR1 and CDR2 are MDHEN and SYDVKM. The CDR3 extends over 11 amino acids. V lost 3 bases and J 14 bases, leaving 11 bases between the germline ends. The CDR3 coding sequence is TGTGCCAGCAGTTTTTTTGGGACTGAGTACTTC. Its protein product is CASSFFGTEYF.

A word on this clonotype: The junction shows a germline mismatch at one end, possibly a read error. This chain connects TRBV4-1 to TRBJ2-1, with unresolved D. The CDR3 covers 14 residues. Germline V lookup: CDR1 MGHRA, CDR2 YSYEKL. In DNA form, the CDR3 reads TGCGTCAGCAGCCAAGATCTCCAGGACAATGAGCAGTTCTTC. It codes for CVSSQDLQDNEQFF.

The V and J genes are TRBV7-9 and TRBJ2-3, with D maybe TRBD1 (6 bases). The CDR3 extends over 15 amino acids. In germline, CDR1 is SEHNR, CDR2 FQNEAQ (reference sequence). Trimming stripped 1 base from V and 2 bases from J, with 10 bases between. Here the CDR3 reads CASSLEGHHTDTQYF. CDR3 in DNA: TGTGCCAGCAGCTTAGAGGGACACCACACAGATACGCAGTATTTT.

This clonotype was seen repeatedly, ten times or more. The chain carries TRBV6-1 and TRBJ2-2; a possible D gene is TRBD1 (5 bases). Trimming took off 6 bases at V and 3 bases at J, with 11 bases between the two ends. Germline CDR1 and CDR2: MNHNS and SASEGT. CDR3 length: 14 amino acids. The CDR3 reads CASSRTSYTGELFF. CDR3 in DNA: TGTGCCAGCAGCAGGACATCTTACACCGGGGAGCTGTTTTTT.